Listed below are T cell receptor beta chains from one sample, sequenced in a study of cytomegalovirus exposure and HLA in healthy donors. Profiled with immunoSEQ multiplex PCR; TCRdb holds only in-frame clones, not every one. Here the sample spans 150,000 to 200,000 clones, approximately 80% being singletons. The sequenced material came from PBMCs. These TCRs come from a male donor in good health and CMV-seropositive. CDR3s include the opening cysteine and the closing phenylalanine or tryptophan. The D gene is left open where the match is weak. Rows may omit the clone size; those that give it use once, few, many or a size class.

>TRBV4-1|.|.|TRBJ1-2
TGCGCCAGCCATGGGGGGGGCAGGGGATCCTATGGCTACACCTTC
CASHGGGRGSYGYTF
>TRBV6-5|.|.|TRBJ2-7
TGTGCCAGCAGTTACCAGAGAAGCGCCTACGAGCAGTACTTC
CASSYQRSAYEQYF
>TRBV25-1|TRBD1|.|TRBJ2-3
TGTGCCAGCAGTTTGAACGGAGGGACAGGGCAGTATTTT
CASSLNGGTGQYF
>TRBV7-8|TRBD2|few|TRBJ2-5
TGTGCCAGCAGTCCCGAGCTACTAGCGGGGTTGACGGAGACCCAGTACTTC
CASSPELLAGLTETQYF
>TRBV5-4|.|.|TRBJ2-7
TGTGCCAGCAGCTCCGGGGGGCACCGGGACTTACGCTCCTACGAGCAGTACTTC
CASSSGGHRDLRSYEQYF
>TRBV7-2|.|.|TRBJ2-5
TGTGCCAGCAGCGTTCAGCGGGTTCCTAAGGAGACCCAGTACTTC
CASSVQRVPKETQYF
>TRBV2|.|.|TRBJ1-6
TGTGCCAGCAGTCAACAGACAGGCAGCTCCTATAATTCACCCCTCCACTTT
CASSQQTGSSYNSPLHF
>TRBV2|TRBD1|few|TRBJ1-2
TGTGCCAGCAGTGGACAGGGGAAGCCATTCCGCTATGGCTACACCTTC
CASSGQGKPFRYGYTF
>TRBV5-1|TRBD2|.|TRBJ2-5
TGCGCCAGCAGCTTGAGGGGTAGCGGGGGTCAAAGGGAGACCCAGTACTTC
CASSLRGSGGQRETQYF
>TRBV4-1|.|once|TRBJ2-5
TGCGCCAGCAGCCAAGGCCCCGATCAGGAGACCCAGTACTTC
CASSQGPDQETQYF
>TRBV11-2|.|once|TRBJ2-2
TGTGCCAGCAGCGTAGACAGAACCGGGGAGCTGTTTTTT
CASSVDRTGELFF
>TRBV27|.|.|TRBJ2-2
TGTGCCAGCAGTTCTTGGGGCAGGGGGGACACCGGGGAGCTGTTTTTT
CASSSWGRGDTGELFF
>TRBV6-5|.|.|TRBJ1-2
TGTGCCAGCAGTTACTCTACCGGTGGCTACACCTTC
CASSYSTGGYTF
>TRBV5-1|TRBD1|.|TRBJ1-1
TGCGCCAGCAGCACCGGACAGGCCAACACTGAAGCTTTCTTT
CASSTGQANTEAFF
>TRBV2|TRBD1|.|TRBJ1-5
TGTGCCAGCAGACCGGGACAGGGGGTATTGAGCAATCAGCCCCAGCATTTT
CASRPGQGVLSNQPQHF
>TRBV4-1|TRBD1|.|TRBJ1-2
TGCGCCAGCAGCCTCACAGGGGCTGGCTACACCTTC
CASSLTGAGYTF
>TRBV18|TRBD1|.|TRBJ1-2
TGTGCCAGCTCACCAAAGGACAGGAGATTCTATGGCTACACCTTC
CASSPKDRRFYGYTF
>TRBV5-4|TRBD1|once|TRBJ2-1
TGTGCCAGCAGCTTTCGGGACAGGGTTAATGAGCAGTTCTTC
CASSFRDRVNEQFF
>TRBV13|TRBD2|.|TRBJ2-3
TGTGCCAGCAGCTTCGGCGGCGGGGGGGCAGATACGCAGTATTTT
CASSFGGGGADTQYF
>TRBV14|.|.|TRBJ1-3
TGTGCCAGCAGCCCACAGCCCGTTGGCGGAAACACCATATATTTT
CASSPQPVGGNTIYF
>TRBV7-3|.|few|TRBJ2-3
TGTGCCAGCAGCCCCCCCAGGGCGGATACGCAGTATTTT
CASSPPRADTQYF
>TRBV18|.|once|TRBJ1-3
TGTGCCAGCTCACCAGTAGGAAACACCATATATTTT
CASSPVGNTIYF
>TRBV6-5|TRBD2|few|TRBJ2-1
TGTGCCAGTCCGTCTAGCGGGGGAGGTGAGCAGTTCTTC
CASPSSGGGEQFF
>TRBV10-1|.|.|TRBJ2-1
TGCGCCAGCAGCTATAGGGGCGACTCCTACAATGAGCAGTTCTTC
CASSYRGDSYNEQFF
>TRBV4-3|.|few|TRBJ1-2
TGCGCCAGCAGCCAAGATCGAGGGAATCGCGATGGCTACACCTTC
CASSQDRGNRDGYTF
>TRBV6-1|.|.|TRBJ2-1
TGTGCCAGCAGTAGGGGAAGCTCCTACAATGAGCAGTTCTTC
CASSRGSSYNEQFF
>TRBV15|.|.|TRBJ2-3
TGTGCCACCAAAGAAACCCTGCTAGGCACAGATACGCAGTATTTT
CATKETLLGTDTQYF
>TRBV30|TRBD1|.|TRBJ2-7
TGTGCCTGCCGGCAGGGGGCCTACGAGCAGTACTTC
CACRQGAYEQYF
>TRBV14|.|few|TRBJ1-2
TGTGCCAGCAGCCAAGATGCGGGGCTGTTCTATGGCTACACCTTC
CASSQDAGLFYGYTF
>TRBV2|.|.|TRBJ1-6
TGTGCCAGCAGTGAAGCAGAGATGGCACCCCTCCACTTT
CASSEAEMAPLHF